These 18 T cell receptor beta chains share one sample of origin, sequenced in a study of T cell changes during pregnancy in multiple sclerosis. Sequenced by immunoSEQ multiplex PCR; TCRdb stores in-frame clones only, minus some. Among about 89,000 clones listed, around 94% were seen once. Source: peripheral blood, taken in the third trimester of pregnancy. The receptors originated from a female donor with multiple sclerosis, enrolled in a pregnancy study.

The CDR3 DNA reads as TGCGCCAGCAGCCACCTACTAGCGGGAGAAGAGCAGTTCTTC. It encodes CASSHLLAGEEQFF. The chain carries TRBV4-1 and TRBJ2-1; 11 positions agree with TRBD2. Losses at the gene ends were 3 bases for V and 10 bases for J; bases not matched to a gene: 5. CDR1 and CDR2 (germline): MGHRA, YSYEKL. The CDR3 runs to 14 residues.

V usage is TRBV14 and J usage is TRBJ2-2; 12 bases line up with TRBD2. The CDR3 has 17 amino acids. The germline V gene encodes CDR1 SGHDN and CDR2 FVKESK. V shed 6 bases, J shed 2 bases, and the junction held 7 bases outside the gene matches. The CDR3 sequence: CASSPGLAGPNTGELFF. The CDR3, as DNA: TGTGCCAGCAGTCCAGGACTAGCGGGACCAAACACCGGGGAGCTGTTTTTT.

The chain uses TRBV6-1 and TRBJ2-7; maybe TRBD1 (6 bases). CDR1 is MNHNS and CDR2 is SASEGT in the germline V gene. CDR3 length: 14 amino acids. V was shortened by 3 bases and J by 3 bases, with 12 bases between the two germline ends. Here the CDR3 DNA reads TGTGCCAGCAGTGAGCAGGGGAGATTCTACGAGCAGTACTTC. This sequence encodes CASSEQGRFYEQYF.

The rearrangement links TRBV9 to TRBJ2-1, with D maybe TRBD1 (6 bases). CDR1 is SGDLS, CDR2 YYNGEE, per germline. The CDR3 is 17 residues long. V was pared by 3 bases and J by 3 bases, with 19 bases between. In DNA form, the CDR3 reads TGTGCCAGCAGCGCACCATCCGGGACACCAGACTACAATGAGCAGTTCTTC. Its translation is CASSAPSGTPDYNEQFF.

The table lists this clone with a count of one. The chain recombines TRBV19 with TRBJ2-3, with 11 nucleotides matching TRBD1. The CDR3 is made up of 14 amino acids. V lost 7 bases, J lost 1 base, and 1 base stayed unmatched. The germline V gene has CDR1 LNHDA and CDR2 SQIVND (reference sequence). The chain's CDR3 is CASTGQGGTDTQYF. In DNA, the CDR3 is TGTGCCAGTACGGGACAGGGGGGCACAGATACGCAGTATTTT.

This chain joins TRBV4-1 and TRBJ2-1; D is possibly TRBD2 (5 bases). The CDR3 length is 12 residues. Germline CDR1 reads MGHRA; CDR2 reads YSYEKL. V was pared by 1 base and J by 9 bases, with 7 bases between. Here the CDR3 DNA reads TGCGCCAGCAGCCAAGTACGGGGTGAGCAGTTCTTC. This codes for CASSQVRGEQFF.

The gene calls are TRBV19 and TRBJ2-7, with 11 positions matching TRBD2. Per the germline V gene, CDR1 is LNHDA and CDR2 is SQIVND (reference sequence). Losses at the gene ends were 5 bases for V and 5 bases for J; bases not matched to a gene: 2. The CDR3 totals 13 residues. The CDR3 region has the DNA TGTGCCAGTAGTTTACTAGCGGGAGACGAGCAGTACTTC. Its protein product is CASSLLAGDEQYF.

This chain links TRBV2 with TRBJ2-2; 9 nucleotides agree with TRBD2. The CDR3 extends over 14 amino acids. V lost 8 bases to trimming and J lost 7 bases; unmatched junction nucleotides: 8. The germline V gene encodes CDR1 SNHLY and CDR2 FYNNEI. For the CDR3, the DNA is TGTGCCAGCGGAAATAGCGGGAGCATCGGGGAGCTGTTTTTT. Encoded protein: CASGNSGSIGELFF.

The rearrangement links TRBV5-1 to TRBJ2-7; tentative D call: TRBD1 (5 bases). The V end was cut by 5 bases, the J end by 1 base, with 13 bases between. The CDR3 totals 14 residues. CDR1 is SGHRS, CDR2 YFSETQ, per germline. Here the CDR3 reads CASSLTGASYEQYF. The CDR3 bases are TGCGCCAGCAGTTTAACAGGAGCTTCCTACGAGCAGTACTTC.

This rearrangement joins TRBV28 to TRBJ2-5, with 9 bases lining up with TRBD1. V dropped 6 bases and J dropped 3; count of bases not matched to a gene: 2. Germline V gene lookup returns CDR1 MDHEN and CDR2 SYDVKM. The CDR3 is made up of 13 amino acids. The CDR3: CASRGTGKETQYF. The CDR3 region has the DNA TGTGCCAGCAGAGGGACAGGGAAAGAGACCCAGTACTTC. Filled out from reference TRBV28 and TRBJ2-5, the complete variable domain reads DVKVTQSSRYLVKRTGEKVFLECVQDMDHENMFWYRQDPGLGLRLIYFSYDVKMKEKGDIPEGYSVSREKKERFSLILESASTNQTSMYLCASRGTGKETQYFGPGTRLLVL.

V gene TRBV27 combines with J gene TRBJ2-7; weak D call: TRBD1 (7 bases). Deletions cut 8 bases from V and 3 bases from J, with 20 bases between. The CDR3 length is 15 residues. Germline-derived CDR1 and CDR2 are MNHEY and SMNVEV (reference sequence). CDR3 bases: TGTGCCAGCGCAGTACGGAACAGGGGAGGCTACGAGCAGTACTTC. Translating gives CASAVRNRGGYEQYF.

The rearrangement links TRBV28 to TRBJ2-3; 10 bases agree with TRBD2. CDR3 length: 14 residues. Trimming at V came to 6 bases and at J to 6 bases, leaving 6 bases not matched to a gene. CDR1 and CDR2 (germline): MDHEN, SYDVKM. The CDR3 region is CASRPSGSRDTQYF. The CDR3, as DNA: TGTGCCAGCAGGCCTAGCGGGAGTCGGGATACGCAGTATTTT.

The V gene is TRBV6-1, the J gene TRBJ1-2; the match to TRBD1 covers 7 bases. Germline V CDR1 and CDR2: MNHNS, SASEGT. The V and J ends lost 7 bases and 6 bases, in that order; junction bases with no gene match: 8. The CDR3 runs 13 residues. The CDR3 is CASIDRDKDGYTF. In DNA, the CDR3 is TGTGCCAGCATCGACAGGGATAAGGATGGCTACACCTTC.

The CDR3 coding sequence is TGTGCCAGCAGGGGGGACAGATACAATGAGCAGTTCTTC. It specifies CASRGDRYNEQFF. The chain is built from TRBV28 and TRBJ2-1, with 7 bases that match TRBD1. V dropped 6 bases and J dropped 4; count of bases not matched to a gene: 3. CDR3 length: 13 amino acids. Per the germline V gene, CDR1 is MDHEN and CDR2 is SYDVKM.

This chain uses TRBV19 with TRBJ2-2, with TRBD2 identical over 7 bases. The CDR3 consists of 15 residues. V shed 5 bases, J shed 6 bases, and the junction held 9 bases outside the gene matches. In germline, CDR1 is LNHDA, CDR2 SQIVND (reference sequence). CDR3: CASSVTSPLAGELFF. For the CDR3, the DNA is TGTGCCAGTAGTGTGACTAGCCCCCTCGCCGGGGAGCTGTTTTTT.

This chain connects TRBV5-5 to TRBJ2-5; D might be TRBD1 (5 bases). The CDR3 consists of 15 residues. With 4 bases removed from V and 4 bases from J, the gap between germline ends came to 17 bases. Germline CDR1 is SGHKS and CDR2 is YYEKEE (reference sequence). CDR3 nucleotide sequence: TGTGCCAGCAGCACCTCGTTAGGGGCTGGAGAGACCCAGTACTTC. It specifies CASSTSLGAGETQYF.

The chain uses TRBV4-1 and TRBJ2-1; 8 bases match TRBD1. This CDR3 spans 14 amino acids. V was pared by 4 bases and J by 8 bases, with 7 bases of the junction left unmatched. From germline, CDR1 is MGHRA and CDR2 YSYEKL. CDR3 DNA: TGCGCCAGCAGCCTCCGGACAGGGAACGATGAGCAGTTCTTC. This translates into CASSLRTGNDEQFF.

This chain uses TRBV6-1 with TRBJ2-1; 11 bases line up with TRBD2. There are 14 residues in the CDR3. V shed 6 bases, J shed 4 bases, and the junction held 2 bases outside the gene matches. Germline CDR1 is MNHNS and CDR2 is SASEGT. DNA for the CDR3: TGTGCCAGCAGGACTAGCGGGGATTACAATGAGCAGTTCTTC. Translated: CASRTSGDYNEQFF.